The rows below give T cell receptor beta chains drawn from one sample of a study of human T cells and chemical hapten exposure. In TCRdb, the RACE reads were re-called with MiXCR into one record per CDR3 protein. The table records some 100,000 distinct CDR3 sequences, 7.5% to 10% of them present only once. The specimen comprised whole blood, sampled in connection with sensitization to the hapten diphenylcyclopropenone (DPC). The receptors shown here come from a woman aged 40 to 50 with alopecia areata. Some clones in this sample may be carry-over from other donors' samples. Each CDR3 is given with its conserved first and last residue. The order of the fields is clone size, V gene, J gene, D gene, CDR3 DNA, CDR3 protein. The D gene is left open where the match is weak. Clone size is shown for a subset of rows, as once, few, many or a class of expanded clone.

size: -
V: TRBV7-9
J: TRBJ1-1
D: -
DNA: TGTGCCAGCACCACGTCACAGGGGAACACTGAAGCTTTCTTT
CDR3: CASTTSQGNTEAFF

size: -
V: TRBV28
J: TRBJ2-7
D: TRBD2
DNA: TGTGCCAGCAGTTTGGTTGCGGGAGTATACGAGCAGTACTTC
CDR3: CASSLVAGVYEQYF

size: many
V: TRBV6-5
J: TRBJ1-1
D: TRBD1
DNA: TGTGCCAGCAGTTACCGGACAGGGTTAGCTGAAGCTTTCTTT
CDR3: CASSYRTGLAEAFF

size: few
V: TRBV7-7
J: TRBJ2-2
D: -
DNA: TGTGCTAGCAGCTTAGACACCACCGGGGAGCTGTTTTTT
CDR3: CASSLDTTGELFF

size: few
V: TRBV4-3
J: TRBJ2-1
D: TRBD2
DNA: TGCGCCAGCAGCCATTACCTAGCGGGAGGGCCCGTGGATGAGCAGTTCTTC
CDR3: CASSHYLAGGPVDEQFF

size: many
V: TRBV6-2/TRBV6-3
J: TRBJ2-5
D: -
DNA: TGTGCCAGCAGTTCCCCCAATGTCGCAGAGACCCAGTACTTC
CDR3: CASSSPNVAETQYF

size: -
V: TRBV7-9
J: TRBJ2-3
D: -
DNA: TGTGCCAGCAGCCCCGAGCCCCGCGGAAGCACAGATACGCAGTATTTT
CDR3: CASSPEPRGSTDTQYF

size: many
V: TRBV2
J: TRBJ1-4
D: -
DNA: TGTGCCAGCACCCGGACAAGTTCGGAAAAACTGTTTTTT
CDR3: CASTRTSSEKLFF

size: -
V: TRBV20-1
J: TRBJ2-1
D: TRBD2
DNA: TGCAGTGCTAGAGGGGATCTAGCGGGAGGGTACAATGAGCAGTTCTTC
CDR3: CSARGDLAGGYNEQFF

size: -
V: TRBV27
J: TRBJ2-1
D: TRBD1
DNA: TGTGCCAGCAGTTTAGGACAGGGACTCTACAATGAGCAGTTCTTC
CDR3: CASSLGQGLYNEQFF

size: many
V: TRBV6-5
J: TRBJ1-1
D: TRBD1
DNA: TGTGCCAGCAGCTCCGGGACAGTTGACACTGAAGCTTTCTTT
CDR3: CASSSGTVDTEAFF

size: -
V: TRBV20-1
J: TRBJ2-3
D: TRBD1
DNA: TGCAGTGGCAAACAGGGGTTAGCAGATACGCAGTATTTT
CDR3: CSGKQGLADTQYF

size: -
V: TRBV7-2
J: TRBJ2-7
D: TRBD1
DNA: TGTGCCAGCAGCCAGCCCTTGACAGGGGGCGCCGAGCAGTACTTC
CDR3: CASSQPLTGGAEQYF

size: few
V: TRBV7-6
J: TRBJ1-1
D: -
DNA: TGTGCCAGCAGCTCCCTCAGGGGCAACACTGAAGCTTTCTTT
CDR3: CASSSLRGNTEAFF

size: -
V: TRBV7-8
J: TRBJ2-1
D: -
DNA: TGTGCCTGCAGCTTAGTTAGGGTCGGGTCCTACAATGAGCAGTTCTTC
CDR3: CACSLVRVGSYNEQFF